This T cell receptor (beta chain) originates from a study of cytomegalovirus exposure and HLA in healthy donors (dated by TCRdb to about 2017). Study-level background: According to an earlier analysis of 587 of the donors, about 180 million T cells yielded 117 million unique TCR beta sequences and less than 300 Gb of sequence data. All discovery cohort repertoires had been generated using a single sequencing platform. Donor age, sex, ethnicity and CMV serostatus were compiled alongside the repertoire data. The number of donors typed differed by locus, with roughly 620-630 for A, B, C, DRB1 and DQB1, 522 for DQA1, nearly 610 for DPA1, and 472 for DPB1. Of the roughly 400 genotyped donors, approximately 83% fell in the genetic ancestry cluster associated with self-reported Caucasian donors. Along with the 666-subject first cohort, a separate validation cohort of over a hundred different subjects was used. Roughly five DR-DQ haplotypes were treated as single units for association and clustering because of strong linkage in the cohort. The aim of the study was to test whether cataloging public T cell receptors could identify signatures of past pathogen exposure. High-throughput TCR immunosequencing, statistical association of individual TCRs with disease status, and machine learning were combined to predict cytomegalovirus infection status. Class I and class II HLA loci were covered by the typing at four-digit resolution. An early release that covered 500 to 800 HLA-typed donors contained around 300 gigabases of sequencing data and 80 million or so unique TCR sequences. Rather than using new phenotypic data, the later analysis identified candidate immune exposures from TCR beta sequences and from how often those sequences occurred across donors. A later analysis re-examined previously published TCR beta repertoires from just over 650 donors and added high-resolution HLA genotyping to investigate patterns of TCR occurrence. The study used immunosequencing to profile the T cell repertoires of hundreds of subjects and linked those repertoires to cytomegalovirus serostatus. Across approximately 400 genotyped donors of the cohort, an average of approximately 240,000 unique TCR beta nucleotide sequences per donor were sequenced, and 15% to 20% of those sequences were non-productive. To decide whether each TCR beta V gene segment behaved as functional or pseudogenic, an earlier analysis of 587 of the donors relied on high-throughput TCR beta sequencing. A later genetic analysis took genome-wide SNP genotypes for about 65% of the 666 donors and used that subset as a discovery cohort.

For this clone: The target of this receptor is not known. Within one base of it there is no much larger clone, and no base qualities were kept.

The library relied on the immunoSEQ multiplex PCR assay. For the multiplex PCR, a mixture combining 60 forward primers for TCR Vbeta segments and 13 reverse primers for TCR Jbeta segments was used. A multiplex PCR assay on genomic DNA amplified the CDR3 region of rearranged TCR beta genes. The amplified TCR beta libraries were sequenced on the Illumina HiSeq System as 87-base-pair reads. From the authors' description of their analysis: A later analysis counted approximately 84 million unique TCR beta chains across the roughly 700 repertoires, and around 12 million of these chains were shared by at least two donors. Raw reads were error-corrected and collapsed into unique sequences with a nearest-neighbor algorithm that merged closely related sequences to remove PCR and sequencing errors. Alignment of CDR3 sequences to IMGT reference sequences was used to assign V, D and J gene segments. Each retained sequence needed at least a six-nucleotide match to both a V gene segment and a J gene segment. A rearrangement counted as productive if the CDR3 had no stop codons and remained in frame with V and J, and every other rearrangement counted as non-productive. Following IMGT convention, CDR3 was defined as the stretch from the second conserved V-encoded cysteine up to the conserved J-encoded phenylalanine. The earlier analysis of 500 to 750 of the donors excluded any sequence lacking an unambiguous match to a single V gene segment. An earlier analysis of several hundred of the donors called V segments functional above 56.7% productive rearrangements and segregating when the between-donor standard deviation exceeded 5%. A statistical classification framework was built to diagnose cytomegalovirus status from the catalog of TCR beta chain sequences. A later analysis assigned V and J genes by comparing TCR nucleotide sequences with IMGT/GENE-DB human TR gene sequences. Using the TCRdist pipeline, a later analysis assigned CDR3 sequences along with most-parsimonious VDJ recombination scenarios. A later analysis defined each TCR beta chain by its CDR3 amino acid sequence plus V-gene family, and excluded reads lacking a unique V-gene family. To address suspected cross-contamination and a sequencing artifact, a later analysis removed around 590 highly shared, low-generation-probability nucleotide sequences. A later analysis calculated a clonal expansion index for each public chain from normalized within-repertoire ranks of inferred template counts. A later analysis computed generation probabilities with a VDJ recombination model fitted to out-of-frame rearrangements, and checked the results against IGoR. In a later analysis, hypergeometric tests were used to score TCR-TCR, TCR-HLA and TCR-CMV co-occurrence, with a repertoire-size bias correction applied to TCR pairs. A later analysis estimated false discovery rates by permuting HLA or CMV assignments 20 times. In a later analysis, co-occurring TCRs were grouped using DBSCAN, and TCRdist sequence similarity was added for clustering within HLA-allele-positive subsets. Repertoires with fewer than 30,000 or more than 120,000 public chains, plus five repertoires with anomalous nucleotide sharing, were excluded from co-occurrence clustering. TCRdb retrieved this table from immuneACCESS and kept in-frame rearrangements only. Not all clones are present; in checked studies, unresolved V genes account for under half, and no reason is known for the remainder. That table is the source of V, J and clone size, and D and trimming were worked out from the DNA. This sample lists some 200,000 clones; about three quarters were detected once. The ten biggest clones cover about 2.9% of the sample.

Overall study outcomes, separate from this receptor: Sequencing depth was assumed to be roughly uniform across donors in the presence/absence analyses, though that assumption may not hold. The classifier was reported to diagnose cytomegalovirus status with high specificity and sensitivity in both the original and validation cohorts. When HLA alleles, especially DR and DQ, strongly co-occurred, TCR associations were difficult to assign to individual alleles. In vitro tests confirmed that a few of the cytomegalovirus-associated TCR beta chains recognize cytomegalovirus antigens. Compared with the approximately 700-donor mean, donors in an Asian-associated ancestry cluster had fewer N-insertions in productive TCRs, according to a later genetic analysis. The study listed approximately 150 TCR beta chains as associated with cytomegalovirus. The authors suggested that the approach could potentially be extended to other disease states and immunological phenotypes. A further reported finding was that TCR beta sequences accurately predicted the HLA-A and HLA-B alleles for most subjects in the first cohort. Linkage disequilibrium might explain the correlated functional status among segregating V segments, but an unknown experimental factor could not be ruled out. In a later analysis, the rate of TCR association differed among HLA loci, with DRB1 alleles having the most associated TCRs and HLA-C alleles having the fewest. In a later analysis, HLA-associated TCR beta chains showed more clonal expansion and lower generation probabilities than non-associated chains that were equally common. Immune exposure information for the cohort was limited to CMV serostatus. A later genetic analysis associated a missense DCLRE1C variant with V-gene and J-gene trimming of TCR beta chains, and an independent cohort replicated the association. Most CMV-associated TCR beta chains appeared to be HLA-restricted in a later analysis, and the HLA associations seemed to be driven largely by CMV exposure. Some IMGT-functional V segments, including TRBV6-2 and TRBV6-3, could not be distinguished by the 87-base-pair reads and were therefore excluded. An earlier analysis of 450 to 750 of the donors showed that most TCR beta V segments appeared in productive rearrangements either about 90% or about 30% of the time, which broadly matched IMGT annotations. A cluster of highly shared sequence variants was judged likely to represent a technical artifact of the sequencing pipeline. Because counts were too low, about 18 rarely observed V segments, including chromosome 9 orphons, were excluded from the earlier analysis of fewer than 650 of the donors. Most TCR sequences were seen in very few donors, while some public TCRs were found in many individuals. Specific HLA alleles were associated with 18,000 or so TCR beta sequences at a false discovery rate of 0.05 in a later analysis. The cohort was sequenced for TCR beta chains only, and without alpha or paired-chain data the features that could be detected were limited. A later analysis reported that several top co-occurrence clusters appeared linked to parvovirus B19, influenza, CMV and Epstein-Barr virus. Because HLA typing was missing for some donors at each locus, association tests included only the typed subset.

Sequences ENHRY (CDR1) and SYGVKD (CDR2) are obtained from the germline V gene. Including the terminal cysteine and phenylalanine, the CDR3 comprises 15 residues. Just the 45-base CDR3 DNA is kept, in frame starting at base 1. V loses 2 bases at its end and J loses 5 bases; junction bases beyond the gene matches: 9. The cohort comprised some 730 healthy bone marrow donors. All cohort members were sampled while nominally healthy, although unrecorded immune exposures were likely present. The donor tested CMV seronegative, placing the donor among the 352 seronegative members of the cohort. Each donor provided a peripheral blood sample, and peripheral blood mononuclear cells were used for TCR beta sequencing. The Qiagen DNeasy Blood Extraction Kit was used to extract genomic DNA from the blood cell samples.

Input material: PBMCs. This sequence uses TRBV10-3 and TRBJ2-7, with 7 bases aligning to TRBD1. The receptor was derived from a female donor in good health and CMV-seronegative. The nucleotides are TGTGCCATCAGTGAGGCCGACAGGGCCTCAGACGAGCAGTACTTC. This gives the protein CAISEADRASDEQYF.